Listed below are T cell receptor beta chains from one sample, sequenced in a study of cytomegalovirus exposure and HLA in healthy donors. Profiled with immunoSEQ multiplex PCR; TCRdb holds only in-frame clones, not every one. The data contain approximately 90,000 clones, roughly three quarters of them seen just once; the ten biggest clones take up more than 3.5%. The source material was PBMCs. The source of these receptors is a man under 40 in good health and CMV-seronegative. Each CDR3 is given with its conserved first and last residue. Each record gives: J gene, V gene, D gene, clone size, CDR3 length, CDR3 DNA, CDR3 protein. D genes are given only for firm matches. Not every row has a clone size; where given, it reads once, few, many or a size class.

>TRBJ1-2|TRBV5-6|-|-|13
TGTGCCAGCAGCTTGGCAGGGAACTATGGCTACACCTTC
CASSLAGNYGYTF
>TRBJ1-2|TRBV19|-|once|14
TGTGCCAGCAAGGACGACAGTTACGCCTATGGCTACACCTTC
CASKDDSYAYGYTF
>TRBJ2-1|TRBV28|TRBD1|-|15
TGTGCCAGCAGTGAAATAGACAGGGGTTTGGGCGAGCAGTTCTTC
CASSEIDRGLGEQFF
>TRBJ2-7|TRBV5-1|TRBD1|-|16
TGCGCCAGCAGCTTATCCGGGACAGGAGGCTCCTACGAGCAGTACTTC
CASSLSGTGGSYEQYF
>TRBJ1-3|TRBV5-8|-|-|18
TGTGCCAGCACCAAGACACTGACAGGCCTGAGCTCTGGAAACACCATATATTTT
CASTKTLTGLSSGNTIYF
>TRBJ1-1|TRBV6-5|-|-|13
TGTGCCAGCAGTTCCAGGGTGAGCACTGAAGCTTTCTTT
CASSSRVSTEAFF
>TRBJ1-2|TRBV5-6|-|-|15
TGTGCCAGCAGCTGGAGGGGGGGGACTAACTATGGCTACACCTTC
CASSWRGGTNYGYTF
>TRBJ2-7|TRBV30|TRBD2|-|13
TGTGCCTGGAGTGTACTAGCGGCCTACGAGCAGTACTTC
CAWSVLAAYEQYF
>TRBJ2-3|TRBV28|TRBD2|-|15
TGTGCCATCTCCACCAGCGGGAGTGGCACAGATACGCAGTATTTT
CAISTSGSGTDTQYF
>TRBJ2-7|TRBV2|-|-|13
TGTGCCAGCAGTGGATACACTAGAAACGAGCAGTACTTC
CASSGYTRNEQYF
>TRBJ2-2|TRBV28|-|-|14
TGTGCCAGCAGTTTTTCAGGGTACACCGGGGAGCTGTTTTTT
CASSFSGYTGELFF
>TRBJ2-2|TRBV5-5|-|-|13
TGTGCCAGCAGCTTCTCAGGGCCCGGGGAGCTGTTTTTT
CASSFSGPGELFF
>TRBJ1-4|TRBV30|-|-|15
TGTGCCTGGAGTGCAAGGACAGCAACTAATGAAAAACTGTTTTTT
CAWSARTATNEKLFF
>TRBJ1-1|TRBV27|-|-|16
TGTGCCAGCAGCCCCATCGGGTCGTCTTTTGACACTGAAGCTTTCTTT
CASSPIGSSFDTEAFF
>TRBJ2-7|TRBV21-1|-|-|16
TGTGCCAGCAGCAGACCGCCGGGACAGGGGTCCTACGAGCAGTACTTC
CASSRPPGQGSYEQYF
>TRBJ1-3|TRBV7-9|-|-|15
TGTGCCAGCAGCCCCGACGGCGGCTCTGGAAACACCATATATTTT
CASSPDGGSGNTIYF
>TRBJ2-1|TRBV9|TRBD1|-|17
TGTGCCAGCAGCGTAGGGCAAGGGACAGGGTCTTACAATGAGCAGTTCTTC
CASSVGQGTGSYNEQFF